This entry is about one TCR beta chain. This sample is part of a study of blood T cell repertoires in COVID-19. Turning to the study itself: Donors in Cohort 3 counted as recovered after two negative PCRs, clearance, or symptom resolution. In each case, the material was cDNA or gDNA derived from T cells, B-cell-depleted T cells, or PBMCs.

Study processing details: Counts of nucleated cells, estimated from reference gene primer amplification, were obtained. Some clones are missing from TCRdb's copy, which holds only in-frame ones; the method was immunoSEQ multiplex PCR. V and J calls and clone size are copied from that table; D and trimming were computed from the DNA. The sample includes 330,000 or so clones, about 89% seen only once; the top ten take more than 1.5%. Participants' reported clinical history set cohort assignment. This CDR3 has 14 amino acids. Trimming took 11 bases from V and 2 from J; bases not matched to a gene: 6. Germline CDR1 is LNHDA and CDR2 is SQIVND (reference sequence).

V and J are TRBV19 and TRBJ2-2, with 9 bases matching TRBD1. Sequenced: PBMCs or T cells enriched from blood (not recorded which). The sequence came from a man aged 35 to 55 in a cohort exposed to, infected with or recovered from COVID-19 (not recorded which). CDR3 residues: CAGGQGFNTGELFF. The CDR3 region has the DNA TGTGCCGGCGGACAGGGGTTCAACACCGGGGAGCTGTTTTTT.